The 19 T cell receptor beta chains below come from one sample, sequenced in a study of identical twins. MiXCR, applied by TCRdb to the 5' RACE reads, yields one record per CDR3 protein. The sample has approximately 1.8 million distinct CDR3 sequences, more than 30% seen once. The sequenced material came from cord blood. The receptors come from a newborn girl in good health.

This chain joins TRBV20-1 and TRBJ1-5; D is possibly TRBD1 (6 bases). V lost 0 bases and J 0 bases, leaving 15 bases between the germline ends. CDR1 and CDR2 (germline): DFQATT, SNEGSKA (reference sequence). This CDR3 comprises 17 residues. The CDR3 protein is CSARDGTQLYSNQPQHF. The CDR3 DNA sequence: TGCAGTGCTAGAGACGGGACACAACTGTATAGCAATCAGCCCCAGCATTTT.

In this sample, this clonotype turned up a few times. DNA for the CDR3: TGCGCCAGCAGCTTGGCCAGGGAGGGAGAAAAACTGTTTTTT. Its translation: CASSLAREGEKLFF. The J gene is TRBJ1-4, the V gene TRBV5-1; a possible D gene is TRBD1 (5 bases). Per the germline V gene, CDR1 is SGHRS and CDR2 is YFSETQ. The CDR3 is 14 amino acids. Trimming left V 0 bases short and J 8 bases short, with 11 bases between. Combining the CDR3 with reference TRBV5-1 and TRBJ1-4 gives the whole variable domain KAGVTQTPRYLIKTRGQQVTLSCSPISGHRSVSWYQQTPGQGLQFLFEYFSETQRNKGNFPGRFSGRQFSNSRSEMNVSTLELGDSALYLCASSLAREGEKLFFGSGTQLSVL.

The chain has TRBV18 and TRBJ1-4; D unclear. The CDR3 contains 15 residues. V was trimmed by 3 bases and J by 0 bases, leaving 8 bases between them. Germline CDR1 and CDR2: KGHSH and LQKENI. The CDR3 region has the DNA TGTGCCAGCTCACCGAAATTTGCAACTAATGAAAAACTGTTTTTT. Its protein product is CASSPKFATNEKLFF.

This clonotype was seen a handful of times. CDR3 coding DNA: TGTGCCAGCAGCTTATCACCCCTGCAGGGGGCCAAAAACATTCAGTACTTC. Its translation is CASSLSPLQGAKNIQYF. The rearrangement joins TRBV7-6 to TRBJ2-4; D is possibly TRBD1 (6 bases). Germline V gene lookup returns CDR1 SGHVS and CDR2 FNYEAQ. V dropped 2 bases and J dropped 1 base, with 15 bases sitting between them. The CDR3 covers 17 residues.

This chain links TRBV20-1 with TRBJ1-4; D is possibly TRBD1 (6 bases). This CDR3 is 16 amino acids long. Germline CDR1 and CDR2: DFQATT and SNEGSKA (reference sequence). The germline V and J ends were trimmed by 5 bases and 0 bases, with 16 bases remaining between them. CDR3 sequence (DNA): TGCAGTGCTCAAGGGACAAACCATGCAACTAATGAAAAACTGTTTTTT. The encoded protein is CSAQGTNHATNEKLFF.

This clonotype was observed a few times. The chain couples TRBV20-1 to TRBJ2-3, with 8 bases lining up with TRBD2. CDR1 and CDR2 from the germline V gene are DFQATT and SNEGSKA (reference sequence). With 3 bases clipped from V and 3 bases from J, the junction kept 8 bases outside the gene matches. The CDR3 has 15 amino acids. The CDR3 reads CSASKGTRGTDTQYF. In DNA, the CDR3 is TGCAGTGCTAGCAAGGGGACTAGGGGAACAGATACGCAGTATTTT.

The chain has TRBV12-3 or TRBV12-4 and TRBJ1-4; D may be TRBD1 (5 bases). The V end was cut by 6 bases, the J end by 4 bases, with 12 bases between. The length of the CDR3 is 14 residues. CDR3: CASRSRVFNEKLFF. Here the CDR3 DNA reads TGTGCCAGCAGGTCCAGGGTGTTTAATGAAAAACTGTTTTTT.

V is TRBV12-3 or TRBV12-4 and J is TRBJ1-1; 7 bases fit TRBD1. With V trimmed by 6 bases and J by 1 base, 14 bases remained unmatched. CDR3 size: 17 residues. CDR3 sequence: CASSDRALKGANTEAFF. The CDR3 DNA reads TGTGCCAGCAGCGATAGGGCCCTAAAGGGGGCGAACACTGAAGCTTTCTTT.

CDR3 in amino acids: CASSLNQGGWGYTF. CDR3 coding DNA: TGTGCCAGCAGCTTAAATCAAGGGGGATGGGGCTACACCTTC. This sequence joins TRBV7-2 and TRBJ1-2; weak D call: TRBD1 (6 bases). Trimming pared 2 bases from V and 8 bases from J, leaving 15 bases between. The germline CDR1 and CDR2 sequences are SGHTA and FQGNSA. The CDR3 has 14 residues. Using reference TRBV7-2 and TRBJ1-2 for the parts outside the CDR3, the full variable domain is GAGVSQSPSNKVTEKGKDVELRCDPISGHTALYWYRQSLGQGLEFLIYFQGNSAPDKSGLPSDRFSAERTGGSVSTLTIQRTQQEDSAVYLCASSLNQGGWGYTFGSGTRLTVV.

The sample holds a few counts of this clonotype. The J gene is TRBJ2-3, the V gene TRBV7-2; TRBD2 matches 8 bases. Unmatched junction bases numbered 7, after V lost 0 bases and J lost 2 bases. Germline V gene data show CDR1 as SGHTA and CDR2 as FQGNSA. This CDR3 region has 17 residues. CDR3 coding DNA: TGTGCCAGCAGCTTAGCGATTTGGACTAGCCCCACAGATACGCAGTATTTT. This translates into CASSLAIWTSPTDTQYF.

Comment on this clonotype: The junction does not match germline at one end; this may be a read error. CDR3 residues: CSARLTLGLAAYHEQFF. For the CDR3, the DNA is TGCAGTGCTAGACTAACCCTGGGGCTAGCGGCCTACCATGAGCAGTTCTTC. This sequence joins TRBV20-1 and TRBJ2-1; TRBD2 agrees at 7 bases. The CDR3 is 17 amino acids. In germline, CDR1 is DFQATT, CDR2 SNEGSKA (reference sequence).

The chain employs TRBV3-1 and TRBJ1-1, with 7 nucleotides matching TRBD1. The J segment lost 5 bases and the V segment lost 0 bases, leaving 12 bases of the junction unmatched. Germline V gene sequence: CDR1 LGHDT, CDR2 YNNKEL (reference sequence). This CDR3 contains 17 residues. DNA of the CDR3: TGTGCCAGCAGCCAAGAGGGGTTTAAGGGGGCGAGGACTGAAGCTTTCTTT. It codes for CASSQEGFKGARTEAFF.

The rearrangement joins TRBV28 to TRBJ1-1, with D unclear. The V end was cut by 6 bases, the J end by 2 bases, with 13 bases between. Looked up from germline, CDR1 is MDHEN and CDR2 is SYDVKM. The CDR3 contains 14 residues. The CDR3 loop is CASSSGRGNTEAFF. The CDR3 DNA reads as TGTGCCAGCAGCTCTGGACGGGGAAACACTGAAGCTTTCTTT.

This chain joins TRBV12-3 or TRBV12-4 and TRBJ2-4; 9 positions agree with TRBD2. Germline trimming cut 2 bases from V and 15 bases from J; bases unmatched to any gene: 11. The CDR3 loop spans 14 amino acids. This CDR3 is CASSLWGLAFDRYF. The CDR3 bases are TGTGCCAGCAGTTTATGGGGACTAGCTTTCGACCGGTACTTC.

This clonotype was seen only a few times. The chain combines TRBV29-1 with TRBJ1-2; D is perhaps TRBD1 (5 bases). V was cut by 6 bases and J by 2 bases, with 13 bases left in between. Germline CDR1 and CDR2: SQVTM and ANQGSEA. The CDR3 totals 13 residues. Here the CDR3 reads CSVASEGNYGYTF. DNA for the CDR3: TGCAGCGTAGCCTCCGAGGGGAACTATGGCTACACCTTC. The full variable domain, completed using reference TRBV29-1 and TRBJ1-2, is SAVISQKPSRDICQRGTSLTIQCQVDSQVTMMFWYRQQPGQSLTLIATANQGSEATYESGFVIDKFPISRPNLTFSTLTVSNMSPEDSSIYLCSVASEGNYGYTFGSGTRLTVV.

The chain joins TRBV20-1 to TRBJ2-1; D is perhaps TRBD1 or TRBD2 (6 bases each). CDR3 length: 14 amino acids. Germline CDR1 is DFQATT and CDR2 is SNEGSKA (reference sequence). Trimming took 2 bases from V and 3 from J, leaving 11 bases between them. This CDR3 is CSARIGGHYNEQFF. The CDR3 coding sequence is TGCAGTGCTAGAATCGGGGGACACTACAATGAGCAGTTCTTC.

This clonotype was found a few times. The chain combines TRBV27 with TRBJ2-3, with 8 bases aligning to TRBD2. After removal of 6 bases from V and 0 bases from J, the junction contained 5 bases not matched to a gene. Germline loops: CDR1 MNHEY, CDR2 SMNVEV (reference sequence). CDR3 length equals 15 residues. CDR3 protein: CASRRTSSSTDTQYF. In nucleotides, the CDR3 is TGTGCCAGCAGGAGGACTAGCAGTAGCACAGATACGCAGTATTTT.

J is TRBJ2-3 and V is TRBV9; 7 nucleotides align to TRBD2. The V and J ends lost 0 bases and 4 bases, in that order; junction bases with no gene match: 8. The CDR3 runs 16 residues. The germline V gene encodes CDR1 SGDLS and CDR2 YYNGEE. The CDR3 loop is CASSVDPGGGADTQYF. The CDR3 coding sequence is TGTGCCAGCAGCGTAGACCCTGGCGGGGGAGCAGATACGCAGTATTTT.

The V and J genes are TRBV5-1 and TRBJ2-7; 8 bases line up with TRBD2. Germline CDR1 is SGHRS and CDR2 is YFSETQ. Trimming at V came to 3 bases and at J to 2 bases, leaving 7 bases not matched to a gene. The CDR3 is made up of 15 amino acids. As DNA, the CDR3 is TGCGCCAGCAGCTCCCTAGCGGGTAATCCCTACGAGCAGTACTTC. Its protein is CASSSLAGNPYEQYF.